Below, 27 T cell receptor beta chains from the same sample are listed, as sequenced in a study of T-cell memory formation after mild COVID-19. TCRdb fed the 5' RACE reads into MiXCR, producing one record per CDR3 protein. Among approximately 580,000 distinct CDR3 sequences listed, 20% were seen once. The sequenced sample was PBMCs or a T cell subset sorted from them (not recorded which). These receptors all stem from an adult woman who had mild COVID-19 (a few samples of this study predate the infection). Cell type and time point are not known.

The chain has TRBV15 and TRBJ2-7; 11 bases agree with TRBD2. J was trimmed by 5 bases and V by 1 base; bases with no gene match: 7. Germline lookup yields CDR1 LNHNV and CDR2 YYDKDF (reference sequence). The CDR3 is made up of 16 amino acids. DNA of the CDR3: TGTGCCACCAGCAGAGTCGGTAGCGGGAGGGCTAACGAGCAGTACTTC. This codes for CATSRVGSGRANEQYF.

The chain couples TRBV12-3 or TRBV12-4 to TRBJ1-5, with no clear D. This CDR3 is built from 14 residues. The ends were cut back, 7 bases at V and 5 bases at J, with 15 bases in the middle. This CDR3 is CASTKDPLYQPQHF. In DNA, the CDR3 is TGTGCCAGCACCAAGGACCCTTTGTATCAGCCCCAGCATTTT.

This clonotype was observed a handful of times. The CDR3 loop reads CSASLAGVVGSQFF. DNA for the CDR3: TGCAGTGCTAGTCTAGCGGGAGTGGTCGGTTCGCAGTTCTTC. The gene calls are TRBV20-1 and TRBJ2-1, with 10 bases matching TRBD2. With V trimmed by 3 bases and J by 12 bases, 11 bases remained unmatched. Germline V gives CDR1 DFQATT, CDR2 SNEGSKA (reference sequence). The CDR3 has 14 residues.

The V call is TRBV2, the J call TRBJ2-1; TRBD1 agrees at 8 bases. J was trimmed by 6 bases and V by 5 bases; bases with no gene match: 21. Germline V lookup: CDR1 SNHLY, CDR2 FYNNEI. The CDR3 loop spans 19 amino acids. Here the CDR3 reads CASSWSRDRKLKWVNEQFF. The CDR3, as DNA: TGTGCCAGCAGTTGGAGTCGGGACAGGAAATTGAAATGGGTCAATGAGCAGTTCTTC.

This clonotype occurred a few times. The chain joins TRBV12-3 or TRBV12-4 to TRBJ1-1; D may be TRBD1 (5 bases). With 6 bases removed from V and 7 bases from J, the gap between germline ends came to 9 bases. This CDR3 has 11 residues. The CDR3 nucleotides read TGTGCCAGCAGCTATCAGGGTGAAGCTTTCTTT. Protein sequence: CASSYQGEAFF.

The gene calls are TRBV7-9 and TRBJ2-7; tentatively, D is TRBD2 (5 bases). This CDR3 contains 13 residues. From germline, CDR1 is SEHNR and CDR2 FQNEAQ (reference sequence). V gave up 7 bases and J gave up 0 bases, with 10 bases separating them. In nucleotides, the CDR3 is TGTGCCAGCACCTCCAGCGGCTCCTACGAGCAGTACTTC. It encodes CASTSSGSYEQYF.

This chain uses TRBV7-9 with TRBJ2-6; D not resolved. CDR1 and CDR2 (germline): SEHNR, FQNEAQ (reference sequence). The ends were cut back, 1 base at V and 4 bases at J, with 5 bases in the middle. CDR3 length: 14 amino acids. Here the CDR3 DNA reads TGTGCCAGCAGCTTAGTAGTCGGGGCCAACGTCCTGACTTTC. Its translation: CASSLVVGANVLTF. Complete variable domain (other parts from reference TRBV7-9 and TRBJ2-6): DTGVSQNPRHKITKRGQNVTFRCDPISEHNRLYWYRQTLGQGPEFLTYFQNEAQLEKSRLLSDRFSAERPKGSFSTLEIQRTEQGDSAMYLCASSLVVGANVLTFGAGSRLTVL.

The chain couples TRBV7-9 to TRBJ2-5; D is ambiguous. From germline, CDR1 is SEHNR and CDR2 FQNEAQ (reference sequence). The ends were cut back, 4 bases at V and 6 bases at J, with 12 bases in the middle. The CDR3 has 13 amino acids. The CDR3 loop is CASSSAHAQTQYF. CDR3 DNA: TGTGCCAGCAGCTCCGCCCACGCGCAGACCCAGTACTTC.

CDR3 coding DNA: TGTGCCAGCAGTTTAAAGTTAGGCGGGGGGCGCTCCTACGAGCAGTACTTC. It is translated as CASSLKLGGGRSYEQYF. The chain couples TRBV27 to TRBJ2-7, with TRBD2 matching 8 bases. This CDR3 has 17 residues. Germline values: CDR1 MNHEY, CDR2 SMNVEV (reference sequence). Trimming cost V 2 bases and J 0 bases; bases outside gene matches: 9.

This clonotype showed up just a few times. V and J are TRBV29-1 and TRBJ2-7; TRBD2 aligns across 10 bases. CDR1 is SQVTM, CDR2 ANQGSEA, per germline. This CDR3 spans 12 amino acids. V trimming: 4 bases; J trimming: 4 bases; junction bases outside the gene matches: 1. The CDR3 region has the DNA TGCAGCGTTGGGACTAGCGGATACGAGCAGTACTTC. Translation gives CSVGTSGYEQYF.

This clonotype has only a few counts. The chain has TRBV4-3 and TRBJ2-3; 11 bases are shared with TRBD2. V shed 0 bases, J shed 4 bases, and the junction held 21 bases outside the gene matches. The CDR3 totals 22 residues. Germline V gene data show CDR1 as LGHNA and CDR2 as YSLEER. In DNA form, the CDR3 reads TGCGCCAGCAGCCAAGATTCCCATGGTGGGCTAGCGGGAGGAGGAGCGCCAGATACGCAGTATTTT. This encodes CASSQDSHGGLAGGGAPDTQYF.

The chain joins TRBV10-3 to TRBJ1-5, with TRBD1 identical over 10 bases. CDR1 is ENHRY, CDR2 SYGVKD, per germline. CDR3 length equals 13 residues. The junction had 2 bases not matched to a gene; V was cut back by 6 bases and J by 6 bases. Here the CDR3 DNA reads TGTGCCATCAGCGGGACAGGGGTTCAGCCCCAGCATTTT. Protein sequence: CAISGTGVQPQHF.

This clonotype was observed a few times. The chain employs TRBV29-1 and TRBJ2-7, with TRBD1 as a possible D gene (6 bases). CDR1 is SQVTM and CDR2 is ANQGSEA in the germline V gene. The germline V and J ends were trimmed by 4 bases and 3 bases, with 10 bases remaining between them. The CDR3 length is 12 residues. The chain's CDR3 is CSVGTDIYEQYF. The CDR3 nucleotides read TGCAGCGTTGGGACAGATATCTACGAGCAGTACTTC.

This clonotype was counted a few times. The chain recombines TRBV7-3 with TRBJ2-5, with D uncertain. This CDR3 comprises 18 residues. V gave up 1 base and J gave up 6 bases, with 24 bases separating them. CDR1 and CDR2 from the germline V gene are SGHTA and FQGTGA. The CDR3 sequence: CASSLRSPVGLPYQTQYF. The CDR3 DNA reads as TGTGCCAGCAGCTTAAGATCTCCCGTGGGCCTCCCTTATCAGACCCAGTACTTC.

This chain connects TRBV27 to TRBJ2-3; the D gene is possibly TRBD2 (7 bases). In germline, CDR1 is MNHEY, CDR2 SMNVEV (reference sequence). The CDR3 is 16 amino acids. V was shortened by 3 bases and J by 0 bases, with 13 bases between the two germline ends. The CDR3, as DNA: TGTGCCAGCAGTTTCATGGGGGGGGCTAGCACAGATACGCAGTATTTT. Translated, it gives CASSFMGGASTDTQYF.

With regard to this clonotype: This may come from a read error, since a much larger clone is one base off. This chain connects TRBV5-4 to TRBJ1-2; 9 bases match TRBD1. CDR1 and CDR2 (germline): SGHNT, YYREEE (reference sequence). This CDR3 is built from 13 residues. With V trimmed by 2 bases and J by 7 bases, 3 bases remained unmatched. The CDR3 DNA reads as TGTGCCAGCAGCTTACAGGGGGCCTCTGGCTACACCTTC. Its protein product is CASSLQGASGYTF. Combining the CDR3 with reference TRBV5-4 and TRBJ1-2 gives the whole variable domain ETGVTQSPTHLIKTRGQQVTLRCSSQSGHNTVSWYQQALGQGPQFIFQYYREEENGRGNFPPRFSGLQFPNYSSELNVNALELDDSALYLCASSLQGASGYTFGSGTRLTVV.

Only a few counts were recorded for this clonotype. The chain employs TRBV25-1 and TRBJ1-2; D remains unclear. Deletions cut 2 bases from V and 4 bases from J, with 11 bases between. The length of the CDR3 is 14 residues. The germline gives CDR1 MGHDK, CDR2 SYGVNS. The CDR3 DNA follows: TGTGCCAGCAGTGAACTCCGGGCCCCCTATGGCTACACCTTC. Translation: CASSELRAPYGYTF.

The chain couples TRBV7-9 to TRBJ2-1; TRBD2 matches 16 bases. This CDR3 contains 19 residues. The junction had 14 bases not matched to a gene; V was cut back by 4 bases and J by 8 bases. CDR1 SEHNR and CDR2 FQNEAQ come from the germline V gene (reference sequence). The CDR3 DNA follows: TGTGCCAGCAGCTCACCCGGGACTAGCGGGAGGGCCTGGGCCTATGAGCAGTTCTTC. Translating gives CASSSPGTSGRAWAYEQFF.

The V gene is TRBV24-1, the J gene TRBJ2-3, with 8 bases aligning to TRBD1. CDR1 is KGHDR, CDR2 SFDVKD, per germline. V shed 4 bases, J shed 6 bases, and the junction held 14 bases outside the gene matches. This CDR3 has 17 residues. The CDR3 DNA sequence: TGTGCCACCAGTGACTCTCTTCGCGACAGGGGTAGGGATACGCAGTATTTT. This encodes CATSDSLRDRGRDTQYF.

This clonotype was detected only once. As DNA, the CDR3 is TGTGCCAGCAGTATTTCCAGGGGCCGCGCCCAGTACTTC. Protein: CASSISRGRAQYF. The chain is built from TRBV11-3 and TRBJ2-5; the D gene is possibly TRBD1 (6 bases). V gave up 6 bases and J gave up 9 bases, with 17 bases separating them. Germline loops: CDR1 SGHNT, CDR2 YENEEA. The CDR3 is 13 amino acids.

This clonotype showed up just a few times. The chain is built from TRBV11-2 and TRBJ2-7, with 7 bases identical to TRBD2. The CDR3 covers 17 residues. V shed 2 bases and J 0 bases; nucleotides not matched to a gene: 10. In germline, CDR1 is SGHAT, CDR2 FQNNGV. The CDR3 is CASSLTRDYRSSYEQYF. CDR3 sequence (DNA): TGTGCCAGCAGCTTAACCCGGGACTACCGGAGCTCCTACGAGCAGTACTTC. Filled out from reference TRBV11-2 and TRBJ2-7, the complete variable domain reads EAGVAQSPRYKIIEKRQSVAFWCNPISGHATLYWYQQILGQGPKLLIQFQNNGVVDDSQLPKDRFSAERLKGVDSTLKIQPAKLEDSAVYLCASSLTRDYRSSYEQYFGPGTRLTVT.

This chain links TRBV3-1 with TRBJ1-6; tentatively, D is TRBD1 (5 bases). CDR1 and CDR2 from the germline V gene are LGHDT and YNNKEL (reference sequence). The CDR3 spans 14 residues. V shed 7 bases and J shed 7 bases, with 14 bases lying between them. Here the CDR3 DNA reads TGTGCCAGCACTCCTGGGGGGGGAAATTCACCCCTCCACTTT. Amino acids: CASTPGGGNSPLHF. Complete variable domain (other parts from reference TRBV3-1 and TRBJ1-6): DTAVSQTPKYLVTQMGNDKSIKCEQNLGHDTMYWYKQDSKKFLKIMFSYNNKELIINETVPNRFSPKSPDKAHLNLHINSLELGDSAVYFCASTPGGGNSPLHFGNGTRLTVT.

This clonotype was picked up a small number of times. This rearrangement joins TRBV7-6 to TRBJ2-3, with TRBD1 as a possible D gene (6 bases). Germline CDR1 SGHVS, CDR2 FNYEAQ. The V end was cut by 2 bases, the J end by 5 bases, with 8 bases between. The CDR3 loop spans 13 amino acids. CDR3 DNA: TGTGCCAGCAGCTTACAGGACAGAGATACGCAGTATTTT. It translates to CASSLQDRDTQYF.

This clonotype has a count of ten or more. The gene calls are TRBV5-4 and TRBJ2-7; the match to TRBD2 covers 9 bases. V was clipped by 5 bases and J by 3 bases; unmatched bases: 9. The germline gives CDR1 SGHNT, CDR2 YYREEE (reference sequence). The CDR3 sequence is 15 residues long. The CDR3 sequence is CASSSGLAGNYEQYF. In nucleotides, the CDR3 is TGTGCCAGCAGTTCGGGACTAGCCGGGAACTACGAGCAGTACTTC.

There are a few counts of this clonotype. The chain uses TRBV4-1 and TRBJ2-3, with TRBD2 identical over 8 bases. Germline trimming cut 10 bases from V and 4 bases from J; bases unmatched to any gene: 10. CDR1 is MGHRA, CDR2 YSYEKL, per germline. The CDR3 length is 14 residues. The CDR3 DNA sequence: TGCGCCACCCAAAGCGGGGGCCTCGCAGATACGCAGTATTTT. As protein: CATQSGGLADTQYF.

J is TRBJ2-3 and V is TRBV5-1; 10 bases are a match to TRBD2. Germline trimming cut 0 bases from V and 2 bases from J; bases unmatched to any gene: 12. The V gene's germline CDR1 is SGHRS and CDR2 YFSETQ. This CDR3 region has 19 residues. CDR3 sequence: CASSLVGRAGLADTDTQYF. In nucleotides, the CDR3 is TGCGCCAGCAGCTTGGTTGGTAGGGCCGGACTAGCGGACACAGATACGCAGTATTTT.

This clonotype was picked up a small number of times. The chain has TRBV4-2 and TRBJ2-1, with 7 bases matching TRBD2. Looked up from germline, CDR1 is LGHNA and CDR2 is YNFKEQ. J lost 7 bases, V lost 0 bases, and 15 bases had no gene match. The CDR3 is 18 amino acids. The CDR3 DNA sequence: TGTGCCAGCAGCCAAGAGGTTTCCCTCTGGACTAGGGGTAATGAGCAGTTCTTC. This encodes CASSQEVSLWTRGNEQFF.